The 12 T cell receptor beta chains listed next were all sequenced from one sample in a study of breast tumors, draining lymph nodes, adjacent tissues. MiXCR, run by TCRdb on the multiplex PCR reads, gives a single entry per CDR3 protein. Of fewer than 20,000 distinct CDR3 sequences in the sample, around 50% are singletons; the top ten hold approximately 17%. Input material: tumor-adjacent breast tissue. The receptors shown here come from a female donor with breast cancer. Some clones in this sample may be carry-over from other donors' samples.

In this sample, this clonotype is medium-sized. This sequence joins TRBV5-8 and TRBJ2-7, with TRBD2 matching over 7 bases. The CDR3 loop spans 13 amino acids. Trimming took 3 bases from V and 7 from J; bases not matched to a gene: 7. Germline lookup yields CDR1 SGHTS and CDR2 YDEGEE. This CDR3 is CASSSGGGWEQYF. CDR3 DNA sequence: TGTGCCAGCAGCTCTGGGGGGGGATGGGAGCAGTACTTC.

The chain has TRBV5-1 and TRBJ2-1; D remains unclear. The V gene's germline CDR1 is SGHRS and CDR2 YFSETQ. V dropped 0 bases and J dropped 3 bases, with 7 bases sitting between them. The CDR3 is 14 residues long. CDR3 amino acids: CASSLGNSYNEQFF. DNA for the CDR3: TGCGCCAGCAGCTTGGGTAACAGCTACAATGAGCAGTTCTTC.

This clonotype was detected many times. The chain couples TRBV12-3 or TRBV12-4 to TRBJ2-2; tentative D call: TRBD1 (6 bases). V lost 6 bases to trimming and J lost 7 bases, with 15 bases between them. The CDR3 has 14 amino acids. CDR3 loop: CASSRDTIIGELFF. The CDR3 coding sequence is TGTGCCAGCAGCCGGGACACGATTATCGGGGAGCTGTTTTTT.

In its sample, this clonotype ranks as medium-sized. The chain joins TRBV2 to TRBJ2-1, with 12 bases fitting TRBD2. Germline values: CDR1 SNHLY, CDR2 FYNNEI. The CDR3 sequence is 16 residues long. V trimming: 3 bases; J trimming: 2 bases; junction bases outside the gene matches: 2. The CDR3: CASSDTSGRTYNEQFF. CDR3 nucleotide sequence: TGTGCCAGCAGTGACACTAGCGGGAGGACCTACAATGAGCAGTTCTTC.

This clonotype is labeled medium-sized. This chain joins TRBV19 and TRBJ2-1, with D perhaps matching TRBD1 (5 bases). Per germline, CDR1 LNHDA and CDR2 SQIVND (reference sequence). The V end lost 5 bases, the J end lost 6 bases, and 11 bases lay between the germline ends. The CDR3 is made up of 13 amino acids. As DNA, the CDR3 is TGTGCCAGTAGTCTGAAGGGGTTCAATGAGCAGTTCTTC. It is translated as CASSLKGFNEQFF.

This clonotype was recorded at least ten times. The rearrangement links TRBV20-1 to TRBJ2-1, with 8 bases fitting TRBD1. CDR1 is DFQATT, CDR2 SNEGSKA, per germline (reference sequence). This CDR3 spans 15 amino acids. The V gene end was trimmed by 0 bases and the J gene end by 9 bases; junction bases not matched to a gene: 10. CDR3 DNA sequence: TGCAGTGCTAGAGATTATACAGGGGGTGTGGGTGAGCAGTTCTTC. Protein sequence: CSARDYTGGVGEQFF.

The rearrangement joins TRBV15 to TRBJ2-5; no clear D gene. Deletions cut 3 bases from V and 5 bases from J, with 13 bases between. The CDR3 has 14 residues. CDR1 is LNHNV and CDR2 is YYDKDF in the germline V gene (reference sequence). CDR3 in DNA: TGTGCCACCAGCAGCGTCACAGTGGGGGAGACCCAGTACTTC. It is translated as CATSSVTVGETQYF.

The chain links TRBV20-1 to TRBJ2-1; D uncertain. CDR1 is DFQATT, CDR2 SNEGSKA, per germline (reference sequence). CDR3 size: 13 residues. Between the trimmed V and J ends, which lost 0 bases and 3 bases, there was a span of 6 bases. The CDR3 region is CSAREAIYNEQFF. CDR3 DNA sequence: TGCAGTGCTAGAGAGGCCATCTACAATGAGCAGTTCTTC.

This clonotype is deemed medium-sized. The chain links TRBV5-6 to TRBJ2-1; no definite D call. CDR1 is SGHDT, CDR2 YYEEEE, per germline. V shed 0 bases and J shed 8 bases, with 9 bases lying between them. The CDR3 contains 13 residues. Here the CDR3 DNA reads TGTGCCAGCAGCTTGGCCCTGGTGGATGAGCAGTTCTTC. Protein product: CASSLALVDEQFF.

This clonotype was picked up one time. The chain uses TRBV29-1 and TRBJ2-1, with TRBD1 matching over 7 bases. The CDR3 covers 12 residues. Germline V CDR1 and CDR2: SQVTM, ANQGSEA. V lost 4 bases and J lost 8; bases outside the gene matches: 5. The CDR3 region is CSVVRQGDEQFF. The CDR3 DNA follows: TGCAGCGTTGTGAGGCAGGGGGATGAGCAGTTCTTC.

V is TRBV10-3 and J is TRBJ1-4; 8 nucleotides match TRBD1. CDR1 is ENHRY and CDR2 is SYGVKD in the germline V gene. The CDR3 is 16 residues long. V lost 7 bases to trimming and J lost 8 bases; unmatched junction nucleotides: 15. The CDR3 DNA is TGTGCCATCACTATCCCAGGGGGCCGGTACACCGAAAAACTGTTTTTT. It codes for CAITIPGGRYTEKLFF.

This clonotype is judged medium-sized. The chain has TRBV20-1 and TRBJ2-7; no reliable D call. The CDR3 totals 11 residues. The V end was cut by 0 bases, the J end by 6 bases, with 6 bases between. The germline V gene encodes CDR1 DFQATT and CDR2 SNEGSKA (reference sequence). For the CDR3, the DNA is TGCAGTGCTAGAGATAACCCCGAGCAGTACTTC. This sequence encodes CSARDNPEQYF.